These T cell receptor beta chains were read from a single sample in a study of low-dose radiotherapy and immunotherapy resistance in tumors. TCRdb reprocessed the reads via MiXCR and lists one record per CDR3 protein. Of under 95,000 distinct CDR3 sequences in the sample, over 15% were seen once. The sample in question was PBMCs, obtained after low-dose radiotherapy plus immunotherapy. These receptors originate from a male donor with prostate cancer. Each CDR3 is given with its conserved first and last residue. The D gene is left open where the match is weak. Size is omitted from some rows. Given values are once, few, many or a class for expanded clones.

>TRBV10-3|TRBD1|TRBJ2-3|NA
TGTGCCATCAGCTCCACAGGGACAGGCACAGATACGCAGTATTTT
CAISSTGTGTDTQYF
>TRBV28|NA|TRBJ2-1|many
TGTGCCAGCACTTTAGTAGGTGAGCAGTTCTTC
CASTLVGEQFF
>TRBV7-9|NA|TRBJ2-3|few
TGTGCCAGCAGCATAGCAGGGACAGATACGCAGTATTTT
CASSIAGTDTQYF
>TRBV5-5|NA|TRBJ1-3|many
TGTGCCAGCAGCTTTAGTTTCGGCCTCTCTGGAAACACCATATATTTT
CASSFSFGLSGNTIYF
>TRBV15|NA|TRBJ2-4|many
TGTGCCACCAGCAGAGATCTTGGCCAGGGTAACATTCAGTACTTC
CATSRDLGQGNIQYF
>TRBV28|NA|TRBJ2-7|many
TGTGCCAGCTCACAGGGGAGGACCTACGAGCAGTACTTC
CASSQGRTYEQYF
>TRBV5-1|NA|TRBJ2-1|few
TGCGCCAGCAGCTTGAGTCCGGGAGCCTACAATGAGCAGTTCTTC
CASSLSPGAYNEQFF
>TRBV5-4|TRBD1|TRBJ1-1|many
TGTGCCAGCAGAAGGGACAGGGCAAACACTGAAGCTTTCTTT
CASRRDRANTEAFF
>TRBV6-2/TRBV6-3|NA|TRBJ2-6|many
TGTGCCAGCAGTGACGCGGGCGCCTCTGGGGCCAACGTCCTGACTTTC
CASSDAGASGANVLTF
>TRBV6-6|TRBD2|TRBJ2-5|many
TGTGCCAGCAGTTCGGCGGGAGGGCCTGGAGAGACCCAGTACTTC
CASSSAGGPGETQYF
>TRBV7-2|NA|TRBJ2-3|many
TGTGCCAGCAGCTTAGGAAGGAGGGGTAGCACAGATACGCAGTATTTT
CASSLGRRGSTDTQYF
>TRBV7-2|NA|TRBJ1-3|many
TGTGCCAGCAGCTTAGGTCGGGTTCTAAGGACGGGGGATGGAAACACCATATATTTT
CASSLGRVLRTGDGNTIYF
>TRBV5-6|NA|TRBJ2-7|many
TGTGCCAGCAGCTTGGGGTACTCCTACGAGCAGTACTTC
CASSLGYSYEQYF
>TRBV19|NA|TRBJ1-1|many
TGTGCCAGTAGTAACCCGGCCACTGAAGCTTTCTTT
CASSNPATEAFF
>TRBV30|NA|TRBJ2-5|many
TGTGCCTGGAGTGTGCTAATGCAAGAGACCCAGTACTTC
CAWSVLMQETQYF
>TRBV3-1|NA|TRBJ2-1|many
TGTGCCAGCAGGGGCTATGGCAATGAGCAGTTCTTC
CASRGYGNEQFF
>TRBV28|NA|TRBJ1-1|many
TGTGCCAGCAGGGACAGAGTAAACACTGAAGCTTTCTTT
CASRDRVNTEAFF
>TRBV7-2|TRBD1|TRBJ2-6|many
TGTGCCAGCAGCTTAACAGAACAGGGGGCAGCCGGGGCCAACGTCCTGACTTTC
CASSLTEQGAAGANVLTF
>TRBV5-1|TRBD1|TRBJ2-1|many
TGCGCCAGCATGGGGACAGGTTTTTCCAATGAGCAGTTCTTC
CASMGTGFSNEQFF
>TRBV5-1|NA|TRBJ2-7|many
TGCGCCAGCAGCCCCGACGTACTAGGGTCCTCCTACGAGCAGTACTTC
CASSPDVLGSSYEQYF
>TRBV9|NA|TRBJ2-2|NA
TGTGCCAGCCGGGACACGGGAAACGGGCTGTTTTTT
CASRDTGNGLFF
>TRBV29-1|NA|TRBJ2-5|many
TGCAGCGTTGTCCCAGCGGAAGAGACCCAGTACTTC
CSVVPAEETQYF
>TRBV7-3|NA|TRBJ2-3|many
TGTGCCAGCAGCCCCGCGGGACTCACAGATACGCAGTATTTT
CASSPAGLTDTQYF
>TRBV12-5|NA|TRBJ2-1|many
TGTGCTAGTGGTTTACTTGGCCTAACCTACAATGAGCAGTTCTTC
CASGLLGLTYNEQFF
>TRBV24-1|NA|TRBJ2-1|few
TGTGCCACCAGTGATTCCGGTAAGCGATTTAATGAGCAGTTCTTC
CATSDSGKRFNEQFF
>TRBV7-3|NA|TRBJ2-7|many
TGTGCCAGCAGCCCAATGGGGCGCCCCTACGAGCAGTACTTC
CASSPMGRPYEQYF
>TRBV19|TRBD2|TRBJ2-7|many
TGTGCCAGTAGCGGGAGGAACGAGCAGTACTTC
CASSGRNEQYF